Below, 16 T cell receptor beta chains from the same sample are listed, as sequenced in a study of blood T cells in healthy people across ages. A second about 6 to 11 cycle PCR used barcoded and J-beta primers. Each CDR3 protein gets one entry after TCRdb re-called the 5' RACE reads with MiXCR. The data show 600,000 to 800,000 distinct CDR3 sequences, about 21% seen once. The sample comprised blood. The receptors derive from a man aged 65-85 years in good health.

The chain links TRBV27 to TRBJ2-5; D gene uncertain. Gene TRBJ2-7 matches the end of the DNA better, so the J call may be wrong. The CDR3 totals 12 residues. Germline CDR1 is MNHEY and CDR2 is SMNVEV (reference sequence). Here the CDR3 reads CASRGRTYEQYF. CDR3 in DNA: TGTGCCAGCAGGGGCAGAACCTACGAGCAGTACTTC.

The chain is built from TRBV29-1 and TRBJ2-1; 7 bases agree with TRBD1. The assigned J gene may be wrong: the sequence end matches TRBJ2-7 better. Per the germline V gene, CDR1 is SQVTM and CDR2 is ANQGSEA. This CDR3 contains 15 residues. CDR3: CSVATGSYPSGEQYF. CDR3 nucleotide sequence: TGCAGCGTTGCGACAGGGAGCTACCCTTCTGGTGAGCAGTACTTC.

This clonotype appeared a few times. The V call is TRBV20-1, the J call TRBJ2-7; 11 bases match TRBD2. This CDR3 spans 14 amino acids. Germline CDR1 DFQATT, CDR2 SNEGSKA (reference sequence). V lost 5 bases and J lost 4; bases outside the gene matches: 7. CDR3 DNA sequence: TGCAGTGCTTATTCCGGGACTAGCGGATACGAGCAGTACTTC. It codes for CSAYSGTSGYEQYF.

This clonotype was observed a few times. This sequence joins TRBV5-1 and TRBJ2-5; a possible D gene is TRBD2 (6 bases). The V end lost 5 bases, the J end lost 5 bases, and 13 bases lay between the germline ends. The CDR3 spans 13 residues. Germline values: CDR1 SGHRS, CDR2 YFSETQ. The CDR3 here is CASSPGTHETQYF. The CDR3 region has the DNA TGCGCCAGCAGTCCCGGGACTCATGAGACCCAGTACTTC. The full variable domain, completed using reference TRBV5-1 and TRBJ2-5, is KAGVTQTPRYLIKTRGQQVTLSCSPISGHRSVSWYQQTPGQGLQFLFEYFSETQRNKGNFPGRFSGRQFSNSRSEMNVSTLELGDSALYLCASSPGTHETQYFGPGTRLLVL.

This clonotype was seen more than once but under ten times. The chain links TRBV19 to TRBJ2-1; possibly TRBD1 for D (5 bases). Germline V lookup: CDR1 LNHDA, CDR2 SQIVND (reference sequence). Trimming removed 2 bases at V and 6 bases at J, with 8 bases between. The CDR3 sequence is 13 residues long. CDR3 bases: TGTGCCAGTAGTATAAATAGGGGCAATGAGCAGTTCTTC. This gives the protein CASSINRGNEQFF.

This chain links TRBV6-1 with TRBJ2-7; TRBD1 might be the D (6 bases). The V and J ends lost 7 bases and 6 bases respectively, with 16 bases between them. The CDR3 length is 13 residues. CDR1 and CDR2 (germline): MNHNS, SASEGT. The chain's CDR3 is CASTMGVGGEQYF. The CDR3 region has the DNA TGTGCCAGCACCATGGGGGTAGGGGGCGAGCAGTACTTC.

This clonotype was observed a handful of times. The chain couples TRBV28 to TRBJ1-5; D unresolved. Trimming took off 5 bases at V and 1 base at J, with 9 bases between the two ends. Germline CDR1 and CDR2: MDHEN and SYDVKM. CDR3 length: 14 residues. The CDR3 region has the DNA TGTGCCAGCAGTCTCAAAGGGAGCAATCAGCCCCAGCATTTT. Translating gives CASSLKGSNQPQHF.

This chain links TRBV5-6 with TRBJ2-3; D may be TRBD1 (6 bases). V was trimmed by 3 bases and J by 2 bases, leaving 10 bases between them. This CDR3 contains 14 residues. The germline gives CDR1 SGHDT, CDR2 YYEEEE. CDR3 residues: CASSSRQVTDTQYF. For the CDR3, the DNA is TGTGCCAGCAGCTCCAGACAGGTCACAGATACGCAGTATTTT.

The rearrangement links TRBV20-1 to TRBJ2-1; 9 nucleotides line up with TRBD1. Gene TRBJ2-7 matches the end of the DNA better, so the J call may be wrong. The germline V gene encodes CDR1 DFQATT and CDR2 SNEGSKA (reference sequence). This CDR3 is 14 amino acids long. CDR3 DNA: TGCAGTGCTAGCGAACCGGGACAGGGTTACGAGCAGTACTTC. This sequence encodes CSASEPGQGYEQYF.

This clonotype appeared a few times. The CDR3 here is CASSMLGSGANVLTF. CDR3 in DNA: TGTGCCAGCAGCATGTTGGGCTCTGGGGCCAACGTCCTGACTTTC. The V call is TRBV6-2 or TRBV6-3, the J call TRBJ2-6; D uncertain. The CDR3 runs 15 residues. Looked up from germline, CDR1 is MNHEY and CDR2 is SVGEGT. V gave up 6 bases and J gave up 0 bases, with 9 bases separating them.

The genes are TRBV7-9 and TRBJ2-2; maybe TRBD2 (5 bases). CDR3 size: 18 residues. V was cut by 1 base and J by 0 bases, with 15 bases left in between. Germline CDR1 reads SEHNR; CDR2 reads FQNEAQ (reference sequence). CDR3 DNA: TGTGCCAGCAGCTTAGTATGGCTTTCGGAGGCGAACACCGGGGAGCTGTTTTTT. It encodes CASSLVWLSEANTGELFF.

The chain employs TRBV20-1 and TRBJ2-4, with 9 bases that match TRBD1. With V trimmed by 6 bases and J by 3 bases, 9 bases remained unmatched. CDR1 DFQATT and CDR2 SNEGSKA come from the germline V gene (reference sequence). This CDR3 is built from 15 residues. The CDR3 bases are TGCAGTGCGAACTCGGGACAGGGTGTCAAAAACATTCAGTACTTC. It is translated as CSANSGQGVKNIQYF.

This chain joins TRBV30 and TRBJ1-6; 10 positions agree with TRBD1. This CDR3 comprises 14 residues. With 4 bases clipped from V and 9 bases from J, the junction kept 6 bases outside the gene matches. Germline CDR1 GTSNPN, CDR2 SVGIG (reference sequence). CDR3 sequence (DNA): TGTGCCTGGACCCTGCGGACAGGGGGTTCACCCCTCCACTTT. Amino acid sequence: CAWTLRTGGSPLHF.

This clonotype occurred a few times. This chain connects TRBV3-1 to TRBJ1-2; 10 bases line up with TRBD1. Germline CDR1 is LGHDT and CDR2 is YNNKEL (reference sequence). The CDR3 runs 16 residues. J was trimmed by 4 bases and V by 4 bases; bases with no gene match: 9. CDR3 amino acids: CASSPVPGQGPYGYTF. CDR3 DNA: TGTGCCAGCAGCCCTGTCCCGGGACAGGGGCCCTATGGCTACACCTTC.

The genes are TRBV15 and TRBJ2-3; TRBD2 matches at 8 bases. This CDR3 region has 16 residues. J gave up 4 bases and V 0 bases, and 6 bases lay outside the gene matches. Germline V gene data show CDR1 as LNHNV and CDR2 as YYDKDF (reference sequence). Here the CDR3 reads CATSRDRLASPDTQYF. The CDR3 DNA is TGTGCCACCAGCAGAGATCGACTAGCGTCACCAGATACGCAGTATTTT.

This clonotype was seen more than once but under ten times. The chain links TRBV29-1 to TRBJ1-4; tentative D call: TRBD1 (6 bases). The CDR3 length is 13 residues. The V end was cut by 6 bases, the J end by 8 bases, with 16 bases between. CDR1 SQVTM and CDR2 ANQGSEA come from the germline V gene. In DNA, the CDR3 is TGCAGCGTGAAGAGGAGGGGGGGAGAAAAACTGTTTTTT. Protein product: CSVKRRGGEKLFF.